This T cell receptor (beta chain) was sequenced for a study of blood T cells in healthy people across ages. Study outcomes and limitations: Whereas aged donors had fewer naive CD4+ cells, long-lived donors had more of them and higher diversity. Because donor CMV status was unknown, expanded clonotype changes were possibly confounded. Older age coincided with a roughly linear decline in TCR beta diversity per million T cells.

Germline-derived CDR1 and CDR2 are SNHLY and FYNNEI. This CDR3 has 11 amino acids. V lost 5 bases and J lost 7, with 6 bases in between. A sample-barcoded 5' primer and a J-beta primer mix were used in a second PCR of about 6 to 11 cycles. TCRdb re-called the 5' RACE reads through MiXCR, storing one row per CDR3 protein. Counted here are about 1,600,000 distinct CDR3 sequences, around 42% occurring once; the ten biggest clones make up 7.9%. In regard to this clonotype: Its antigen is currently unknown.

This clonotype was obtained from a woman aged 18-29 years in good health. V and J are TRBV2 and TRBJ2-1; D call uncertain. Sequences were obtained from blood. CDR3 nucleotides: TGTGCCAGCAGTTCAGAGAATGAGCAGTTCTTC. It encodes CASSSENEQFF.